The clone carrying this TCR beta chain was observed many times. The antigen is undetermined. This record belongs to a study of T cells after yellow fever vaccination. Germline V gene data show CDR1 as MDHEN and CDR2 as SYDVKM. V gave up 4 bases and J gave up 5 bases; unmatched junction bases: 9. This CDR3 has 15 residues. General study points: Post-booster repertoires contained most primary-vaccination clones again (about 95% CD4, around 88% CD8).

TCRdb used MiXCR to reprocess the 5' RACE reads, holding one entry per CDR3 protein. This sample has about 320,000 distinct CDR3 sequences, with 6.5% to 8.5% found just once. The specimen comprised PBMCs, sampled about 49 days after the first yellow fever vaccination. The rearrangement links TRBV28 to TRBJ2-5, with 8 nucleotides matching TRBD2. This clonotype was obtained from a young man who received the YFV17D yellow fever vaccine. The CDR3 DNA sequence: TGTGCCAGCAGTTACCCGCCGGGGGGGCTGGAGACCCAGTACTTC. Its protein is CASSYPPGGLETQYF.